The entry below gives a single TCR beta chain sequence along with its context. The antigen is unknown. The sample originates from a study of shared clonotypes between healthy human individuals. Study details: Donors had three CD4 naive, three CD4 memory, two CD8 naive and one CD8 memory plate apiece.

The protocol was immunoSEQ multiplex PCR, while the TCRdb copy is restricted to in-frame clones and leaves out a portion. This sample carries more than 2 million clones, roughly 94% of them seen once, and the ten largest clones take 0.13%. Memory CD4+ cells were the fraction left after CD45RA+ naive selection. Study results and limitations: In the sorted subsets, rarefaction showed sequencing was incomplete despite large depth.

Sequenced: naive CD4+ T cells sorted from blood. This sample's subset: CD45RA+ positively selected. This sequence originates from a man aged 18 to 29 in good health.

The CDR3 region is CSARTVSQGEKLFF. CDR3 DNA sequence: TGCAGCGCCAGGACAGTTTCCCAGGGGGAAAAACTGTTTTTT. This sequence joins TRBV29-1 and TRBJ1-4, with D possibly being TRBD1 (6 bases). The V end lost 7 bases, the J end lost 8 bases, and 20 bases lay between the germline ends. The CDR3 contains 14 residues. Germline-derived CDR1 and CDR2 are SQVTM and ANQGSEA.